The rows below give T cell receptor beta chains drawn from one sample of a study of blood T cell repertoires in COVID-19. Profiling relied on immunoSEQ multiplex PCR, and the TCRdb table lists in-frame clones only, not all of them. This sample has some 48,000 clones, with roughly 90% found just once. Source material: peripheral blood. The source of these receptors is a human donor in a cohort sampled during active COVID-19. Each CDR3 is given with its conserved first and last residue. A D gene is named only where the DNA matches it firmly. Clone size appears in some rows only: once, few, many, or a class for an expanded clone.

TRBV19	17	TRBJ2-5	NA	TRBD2	CASSPGTSRPRRETQYF	TGTGCCAGCTCTCCAGGGACTAGCAGGCCCCGGCGAGAGACCCAGTACTTC
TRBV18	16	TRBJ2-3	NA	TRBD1	CASSLKGTDKGDTQYF	TGTGCCAGCTCCCTTAAAGGGACAGATAAGGGAGATACGCAGTATTTT
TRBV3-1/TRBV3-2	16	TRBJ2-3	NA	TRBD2	CASSIDIAGGTDTQYF	TGTGCCAGCAGCATCGACATAGCGGGAGGCACAGATACGCAGTATTTT
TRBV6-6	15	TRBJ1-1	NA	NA	CASSPPGAANTEAFF	TGTGCCAGCAGTCCGCCTGGAGCCGCGAACACTGAAGCTTTCTTT
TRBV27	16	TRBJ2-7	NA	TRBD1	CASSYDRDRGRNEQYF	TGTGCCAGCAGTTACGACCGGGACAGGGGGCGAAACGAGCAGTACTTC
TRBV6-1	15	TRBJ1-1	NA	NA	CASSEPAGYVAEAFF	TGTGCCAGCAGTGAACCGGCAGGGTATGTAGCTGAAGCTTTCTTT
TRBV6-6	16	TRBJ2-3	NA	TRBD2	CASSYSTGGGQDTQYF	TGTGCCAGCAGTTACTCGACGGGCGGGGGGCAAGATACGCAGTATTTT
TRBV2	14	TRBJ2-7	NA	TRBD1	CASLGTGGKYEQYF	TGTGCCAGCCTCGGGACAGGGGGGAAGTACGAGCAGTACTTC
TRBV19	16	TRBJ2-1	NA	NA	CASTQRAGLPQNEQFF	TGTGCCAGTACCCAACGGGCCGGACTCCCTCAGAATGAGCAGTTCTTC
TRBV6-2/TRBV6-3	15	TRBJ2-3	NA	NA	CASSSTGLLWDTQYF	TGTGCCAGCAGTTCTACCGGACTTCTTTGGGATACGCAGTATTTT
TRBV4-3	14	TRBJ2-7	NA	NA	CASSQAQGYYEQYF	TGCGCCAGCAGCCAAGCTCAGGGATACTACGAGCAGTACTTC
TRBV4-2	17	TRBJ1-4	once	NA	CASSQITGGAYNEKLFF	TGTGCCAGCAGCCAAATTACGGGGGGCGCATATAATGAAAAACTGTTTTTT
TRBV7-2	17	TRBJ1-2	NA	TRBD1	CASSPGFGAQGDYGYTF	TGTGCCAGCAGCCCCGGTTTCGGGGCCCAGGGGGACTATGGCTACACCTTC
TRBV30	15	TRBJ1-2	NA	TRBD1	CAWSARTGTTSGYTF	TGTGCCTGGAGTGCCCGGACAGGGACGACGAGTGGCTACACCTTC
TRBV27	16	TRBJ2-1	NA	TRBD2	CASSPVASGGSIIGLF	TGTGCCAGCAGTCCAGTGGCTAGCGGGGGGTCGATTATCGGACTCTTC
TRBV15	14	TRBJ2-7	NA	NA	CATSRDRGHYEQYF	TGTGCCACCAGCAGAGATAGGGGACACTACGAGCAGTACTTC
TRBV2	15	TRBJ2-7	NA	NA	CASKDAGVNSYEQYF	TGTGCCAGCAAAGACGCAGGGGTCAACTCCTACGAGCAGTACTTC
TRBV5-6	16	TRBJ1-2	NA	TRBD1	CASSFSTGTGAYGYTF	TGTGCCAGCAGCTTCTCGACCGGGACAGGAGCTTATGGCTACACCTTC
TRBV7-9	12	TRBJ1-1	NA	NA	CASSSRDTEAFF	TGTGCCAGCAGCTCACGGGACACTGAAGCTTTCTTT
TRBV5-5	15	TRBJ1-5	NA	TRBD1	CASSLGQGAYQPQHF	TGTGCCAGCAGCTTAGGGCAGGGGGCTTACCAGCCCCAGCATTTT
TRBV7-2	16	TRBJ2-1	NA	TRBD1	CASSLYGTGEVNEQFF	TGTGCCAGCAGCTTATACGGGACAGGGGAGGTGAATGAGCAGTTCTTC
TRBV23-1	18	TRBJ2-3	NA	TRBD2	CASSQWRASGGGADTQYF	TGCGCCAGCAGTCAATGGAGGGCTAGCGGGGGTGGGGCAGATACGCAGTATTTT